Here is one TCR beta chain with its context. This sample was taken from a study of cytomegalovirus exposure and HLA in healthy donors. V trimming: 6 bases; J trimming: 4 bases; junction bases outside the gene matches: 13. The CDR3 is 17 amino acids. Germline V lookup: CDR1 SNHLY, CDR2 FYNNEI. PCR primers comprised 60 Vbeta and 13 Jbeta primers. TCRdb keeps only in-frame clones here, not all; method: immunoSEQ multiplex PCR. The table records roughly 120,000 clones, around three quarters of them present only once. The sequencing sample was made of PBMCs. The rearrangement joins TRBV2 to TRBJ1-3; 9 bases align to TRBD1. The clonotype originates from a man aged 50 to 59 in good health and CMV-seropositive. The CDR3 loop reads CASSAQGQGISGNTIYF. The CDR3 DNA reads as TGTGCCAGCAGCGCCCAAGGACAGGGGATTTCAGGAAACACCATATATTTT.